This T cell receptor (beta chain) was documented in a study of sequential checkpoint blockade in melanoma. Germline CDR1 reads LNHDA; CDR2 reads SQIVND (reference sequence). CDR3 length: 14 amino acids. The V end was cut by 5 bases, the J end by 3 bases, with 13 bases between. The table came from immunoSEQ multiplex PCR; TCRdb's copy has only in-frame clones and leaves some out. The sample gives under 15,000 clones, 21% of which show up once; about 6.4% is in the top ten. As for treatment: randomized to nivolumab then ipilimumab (arm A) or the reverse (arm B). The sequencing used tumor tissue (inferred from file names), collected from a patient given nivolumab and ipilimumab in sequence. The gene calls are TRBV19 and TRBJ1-1; possible D gene TRBD1, 5 bases. The sequence was collected from a human donor with melanoma. CDR3 in amino acids: CASSYPTGHTEAFF. For the CDR3, the DNA is TGTGCCAGTAGTTATCCCACGGGGCACACTGAAGCTTTCTTT. The full variable domain, rest sourced from reference TRBV19 and TRBJ1-1, is DGGITQSPKYLFRKEGQNVTLSCEQNLNHDAMYWYRQDPGQGLRLIYYSQIVNDFQKGDIAEGYSVSREKKESFPLTVTSAQKNPTAFYLCASSYPTGHTEAFFGQGTRLTVV.